This passage covers 8 T cell receptor beta chains from one sample sequenced in a study of T-cell reconstitution after alpha-beta-depleted transplantation in children. Unique molecular identifiers were used in preparing the TCRbeta library. Each CDR3 protein is one row after TCRdb ran MiXCR on the PCR reads. This sample yields over 150,000 distinct CDR3 sequences, of which approximately 7% are seen a single time; about 5.5% belongs to the top ten. The sequences come from PBMCs, collected before TCRalphabeta/CD19-depleted stem cell transplant. The receptor source for this set is a boy younger than 10 with acute lymphoblastic leukemia, due to receive a stem cell transplant.

A few counts support this clonotype. The rearrangement joins TRBV20-1 to TRBJ1-4; 9 bases agree with TRBD1. The V and J ends lost 3 bases and 8 bases, in that order; junction bases with no gene match: 7. Germline CDR1 is DFQATT and CDR2 is SNEGSKA (reference sequence). The length of the CDR3 is 14 residues. This CDR3 is CSARVTGGAEKLFF. CDR3 DNA sequence: TGCAGTGCTAGGGTAACAGGGGGCGCAGAAAAACTGTTTTTT.

The sample holds a few counts of this clonotype. The V and J genes are TRBV7-9 and TRBJ1-4; D call uncertain. This CDR3 is 15 amino acids long. Trimming took off 3 bases at V and 0 bases at J, with 8 bases between the two ends. Germline-derived CDR1 and CDR2 are SEHNR and FQNEAQ (reference sequence). For the CDR3, the DNA is TGTGCCAGCAGCTTGGGAGTTGCAACTAATGAAAAACTGTTTTTT. This gives the protein CASSLGVATNEKLFF.

This clonotype was seen at least ten times. CDR3 region: CASSTWDLNYEQYF. CDR3 bases: TGTGCCAGCAGCACCTGGGACTTAAACTACGAGCAGTACTTC. V gene TRBV7-9 combines with J gene TRBJ2-7; weak D call: TRBD2 (6 bases). Looked up from germline, CDR1 is SEHNR and CDR2 is FQNEAQ (reference sequence). The CDR3 totals 14 residues. Trimming shortened V by 5 bases and J by 3 bases, and 14 bases separated the two germline ends.

This clonotype was seen only a few times. The rearrangement links TRBV27 to TRBJ1-1, with D hard to call. Trimming removed 6 bases from V and 1 base from J, with 9 bases in between. Per germline, CDR1 MNHEY and CDR2 SMNVEV (reference sequence). CDR3 length equals 13 residues. In DNA, the CDR3 is TGTGCCAGCAGATCATTATGGAACACTGAAGCTTTCTTT. Its translation: CASRSLWNTEAFF.

Many counts were recorded for this clonotype. The chain is built from TRBV20-1 and TRBJ2-3; 9 nucleotides line up with TRBD2. The CDR3 is 15 amino acids. CDR1 is DFQATT and CDR2 is SNEGSKA in the germline V gene (reference sequence). J gave up 4 bases and V 7 bases, and 12 bases lay outside the gene matches. The CDR3 loop reads CSEGGGAGYADTQYF. CDR3 sequence (DNA): TGCAGTGAAGGCGGGGGGGCCGGCTACGCAGATACGCAGTATTTT.

DNA for the CDR3: TGCGCCAGCAGGTTCCGAGATACGCAGTATTTT. Protein sequence: CASRFRDTQYF. The chain couples TRBV5-1 to TRBJ2-3; D unclear. CDR1 and CDR2 (germline): SGHRS, YFSETQ. Trimming stripped 5 bases from V and 5 bases from J, with 6 bases between. The CDR3 has 11 residues.

This clonotype was observed at least ten times. The genes are TRBV7-9 and TRBJ2-7, with D possibly matching TRBD2 (6 bases). Between the trimmed V and J ends, which lost 5 bases and 4 bases, there was a span of 18 bases. This CDR3 comprises 15 residues. Germline V gene sequence: CDR1 SEHNR, CDR2 FQNEAQ (reference sequence). Written as DNA, the CDR3 is TGTGCCAGCAGCCCCATGGGGGGAGCGACATACGAGCAGTACTTC. Its translation: CASSPMGGATYEQYF.

This clonotype has just a few counts. This rearrangement joins TRBV5-5 to TRBJ2-7; 10 bases map to TRBD2. CDR1 and CDR2 (germline): SGHKS, YYEKEE (reference sequence). V dropped 6 bases and J dropped 0; count of bases not matched to a gene: 12. The CDR3 has 17 residues. CDR3 residues: CASTPASSGGSSYEQYF. Written as DNA, the CDR3 is TGTGCCAGCACCCCGGCATCTAGCGGGGGTAGCTCCTACGAGCAGTACTTC.